This is a list of T cell receptor beta chains from one sample in a study of Graves' ophthalmopathy and Graves' hyperthyroidism. Using its own MiXCR run on the multiplex PCR reads, TCRdb lists one record per CDR3 protein. The sample shows a few hundred thousand distinct CDR3 sequences, less than 45% of them seen only once. The sample consisted of peripheral blood or thyroid tissue (not recorded which). The source of these receptors is an adult man with Graves' hyperthyroidism. CDR3s include the opening cysteine and the closing phenylalanine or tryptophan. The order of the fields is CDR3 length, V gene, J gene, CDR3 protein.

12	TRBV20-1	TRBJ2-3	CSAVKSTDTQYF
14	TRBV7-2	TRBJ1-5	CASVGTPDDQPQHF
13	TRBV29-1	TRBJ2-7	CSRRAGVDYEQYF
14	TRBV20-1	TRBJ2-1	CSANSAKRESEQFF
13	TRBV3-1	TRBJ1-2	CASSQSAGFGYTF
14	TRBV20-1	TRBJ1-5	CSAWQGAPNQPQHF
15	TRBV5-1	TRBJ2-7	CASSLARGQLDEQYF
13	TRBV20-1	TRBJ1-2	CSARVGGSYGYTF
17	TRBV15	TRBJ2-6	CATSRPGQTSGANVLTF
18	TRBV6-5	TRBJ2-6	CASSYSRTGPSGANVLTF
14	TRBV5-1	TRBJ2-5	CASSLGTSIETQYF
13	TRBV18	TRBJ2-5	CASSPPGWETQYF
12	TRBV2	TRBJ2-2	CASSGLAGELFF
16	TRBV12-3/TRBV12-4	TRBJ2-7	CASSFYSTGSSYEQYF
11	TRBV20-1	TRBJ1-1	CSARGGERAFF
15	TRBV5-6	TRBJ2-7	CASSQLGQSSYEQYF
15	TRBV10-3	TRBJ1-4	CASRLGQGEGEKLFF
12	TRBV29-1	TRBJ2-5	CSPDRGGETQYF
16	TRBV5-1	TRBJ2-7	CASSWRQGESFYEQYF
17	TRBV9	TRBJ1-5	CASSGRTGGPGNQPQHF
13	TRBV24-1	TRBJ1-1	CATRGGGGPEAFF
17	TRBV7-6	TRBJ2-6	CASSISEGGSGANVLTF
18	TRBV20-1	TRBJ2-2	CSARRETSGGRSSGELFF
14	TRBV13	TRBJ2-7	CASSTWTGVHEQYF
13	TRBV7-9	TRBJ2-5	CASSLLTGNSQYF
16	TRBV24-1	TRBJ1-5	CATSDRQGGWNQPQHF
15	TRBV5-6	TRBJ1-1	CASSSPGGPGTEAFF
14	TRBV6-5	TRBJ1-5	CANRGTGVEQPQHF
13	TRBV9	TRBJ1-6	CAPPPRFDSPLHF
15	TRBV20-1	TRBJ1-2	CSARDWDRGIYGYTF
13	TRBV7-3	TRBJ2-7	CASSWTGGAEQYF
13	TRBV6-5	TRBJ2-7	CASSSSGSPEQYF
13	TRBV7-2	TRBJ2-7	CASSLSQGSEQYF
13	TRBV27	TRBJ1-1	CASSYTGANEAFF
12	TRBV24-1	TRBJ1-5	CASNRGLCHEHF
16	TRBV24-1	TRBJ1-2	CATSDSGQGGNYGYTF
17	TRBV19	TRBJ1-2	CASNTPGQGAGSYGYTF
17	TRBV6-1	TRBJ1-4	CASSLAGQGGGKEKLFF
13	TRBV7-9	TRBJ1-1	CASSARSNTEAFF
13	TRBV29-1	TRBJ1-3	CSVLAGFGNTIYF
15	TRBV24-1	TRBJ1-5	CATSAGTGNNQPQHF
14	TRBV7-8	TRBJ2-3	CASSLVGPGDTQYF
16	TRBV2	TRBJ2-7	CASTSGSGPGVTEQYF
15	TRBV6-5	TRBJ1-2	CASRRSRTGSYGYTF
15	TRBV12-3/TRBV12-4	TRBJ2-2	CASSPGRGDTGELFF
15	TRBV7-9	TRBJ1-2	CASRSTGTGLDGYTF
13	TRBV29-1	TRBJ1-2	CSLDGVDYYGYTF
12	TRBV20-1	TRBJ1-2	CSASTRVGGYTF
14	TRBV7-3	TRBJ1-4	CASSFLGENEKLFF
15	TRBV20-1	TRBJ2-7	CSARGQGTNPYEQYF